This TCR beta chain is from a study of CD8+CD57+ T cells in acquired aplastic anemia. Whole-study context: The mean DNA yield obtained from sorted CD4+ and CD8+ cells came to about 3.2 ug. Study conclusions and caveats: Researchers reported that CD8+ Simpson's diversity was not significantly different in patients versus controls.

In this sample, this clonotype turned up a few times. Its target is unknown. Trimming pared 6 bases from V and 9 bases from J, leaving 18 bases between. The CDR3 extends over 13 amino acids. Germline values: CDR1 DFQATT, CDR2 SNEGSKA (reference sequence). Patients who underwent sequencing had shown CD8+CD57+ cell expansion by flow cytometry. TCR beta VDJ combinations and CDR3 sequences were profiled from genomic DNA. TCRdb reprocessed the reads with MiXCR, giving one entry per CDR3 protein. The repertoire consists of 400,000 to 600,000 distinct CDR3 sequences, with under 40% occurring once and the leading ten covering 0.82%.

The chain employs TRBV20-1 and TRBJ2-1; possibly TRBD1 or TRBD2 for D (7 bases each). What was sequenced was sorted CD4+, CD8+, or CD8+CD57+ T cells (not recorded which) from PBMCs. The clonotype was recovered from a human donor with aplastic anemia. The DNA for the CDR3 is TGCAGTGCCGCCCTGGGGAGGGGGCGTGAGCAGTTCTTC. Protein: CSAALGRGREQFF.